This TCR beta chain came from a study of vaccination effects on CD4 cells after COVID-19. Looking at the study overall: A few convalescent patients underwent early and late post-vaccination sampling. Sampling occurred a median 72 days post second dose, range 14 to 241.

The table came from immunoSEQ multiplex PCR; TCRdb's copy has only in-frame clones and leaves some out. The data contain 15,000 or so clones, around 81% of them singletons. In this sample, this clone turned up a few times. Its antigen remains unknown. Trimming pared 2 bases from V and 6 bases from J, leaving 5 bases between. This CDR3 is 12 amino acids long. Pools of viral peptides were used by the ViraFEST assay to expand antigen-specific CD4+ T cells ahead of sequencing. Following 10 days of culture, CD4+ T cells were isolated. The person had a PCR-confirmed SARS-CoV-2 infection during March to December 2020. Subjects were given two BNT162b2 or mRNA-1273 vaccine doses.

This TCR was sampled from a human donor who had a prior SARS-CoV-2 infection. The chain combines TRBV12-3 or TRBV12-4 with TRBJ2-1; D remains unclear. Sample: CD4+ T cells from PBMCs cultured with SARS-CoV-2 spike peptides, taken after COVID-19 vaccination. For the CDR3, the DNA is TGTGCCAGCAGTTTACCCGGCAATGAGCAGTTCTTC. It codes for CASSLPGNEQFF.